Below, one T cell receptor (beta chain) is given with its context. What antigen it recognizes has not been identified. No much larger clonotype is one base removed from it; base qualities were not supplied. This sample is drawn from a study of patients and donors after allogeneic stem cell transplantation (dated by TCRdb to 2019 to 2021). V is cut by 9 bases and J by 2 bases, and the space between the germline ends is 10 bases. Taken from cysteine to phenylalanine, the CDR3 has 13 residues. The sequence is cut down to CDR3 DNA, 39 bases in frame from base 1. The germline V gene encodes CDR1 KGHDR and CDR2 SFDVKD. The library was obtained by RT-PCR. The reads were generated on a NextSeq 550. The public reads were reanalyzed by TCRdb: fastp trimming at Q25, MiXCR alignment, in-frame beta chains only. Under each unique CDR3 protein, matching rows form one entry showing the most common genes and DNA. This sample is represented by more than 850,000 distinct CDR3 sequences; 15% to 20% of them were singletons. The ten largest clones add up to 6% of the sample.

This receptor was identified in a human donor who was either an allogeneic HSCT recipient or a stem cell or donor lymphocyte infusion donor (not recorded which). It is not recorded whose cells these are; they may come from a transplant donor. Recombination connected TRBV24-1 to TRBJ1-5, with no confidently assigned D gene. Sequencing was carried out using blood, either unsorted or a sorted T cell fraction (not recorded which). The DNA is TGTGCCACCTCGAGGTACGGCAATCAGCCCCAGCATTTT. The translation is CATSRYGNQPQHF.